What follows is one T cell receptor (beta chain) and its context. The data were produced by immunoSEQ multiplex PCR, yet TCRdb's version contains in-frame clones alone and is incomplete. The sample has just over 60,000 clones, approximately 90% seen once. The sample belongs to a study of OX40 agonist ivuxolimab in advanced cancers. Study context: At 0.01 to 10 mg/kg, ivuxolimab was administered intravenously to patients every 2 weeks.

After removal of 4 bases from V and 2 bases from J, the junction contained 6 bases not matched to a gene. The germline V gene has CDR1 SGHDN and CDR2 FVKESK. The CDR3 has 15 residues. Sample: CD4+ or CD8+ T cells sorted from blood, taken in a trial of the OX40 agonist ivuxolimab. This chain joins TRBV14 and TRBJ2-5; the match to TRBD2 covers 8 bases. The clonotype was recovered from an adult with an advanced solid tumor such as melanoma, head and neck, liver or kidney cancer. CDR3 sequence: CASSPLPGGQETQYF. CDR3 DNA sequence: TGTGCCAGCAGCCCTCTACCGGGAGGGCAAGAGACCCAGTACTTC. The whole variable domain, filled in from reference TRBV14 and TRBJ2-5, reads EAGVTQFPSHSVIEKGQTVTLRCDPISGHDNLYWYRRVMGKEIKFLLHFVKESKQDESGMPNNRFLAERTGGTYSTLKVQPAELEDSGVYFCASSPLPGGQETQYFGPGTRLLVL.